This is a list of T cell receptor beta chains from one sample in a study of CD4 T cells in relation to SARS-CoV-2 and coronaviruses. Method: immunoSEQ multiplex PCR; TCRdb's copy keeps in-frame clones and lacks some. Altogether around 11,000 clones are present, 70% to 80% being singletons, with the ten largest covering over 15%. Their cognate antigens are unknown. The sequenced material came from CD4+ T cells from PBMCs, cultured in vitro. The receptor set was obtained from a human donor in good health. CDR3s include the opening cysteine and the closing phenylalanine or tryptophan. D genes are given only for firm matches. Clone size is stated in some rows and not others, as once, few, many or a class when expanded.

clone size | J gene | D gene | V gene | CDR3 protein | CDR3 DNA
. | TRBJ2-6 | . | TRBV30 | CAWVKYSGANVLTF | TGTGCCTGGGTGAAATACTCTGGGGCCAACGTCCTGACTTTC
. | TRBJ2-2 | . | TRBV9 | CASSARGSNAGELFF | TGTGCCAGCAGCGCACGGGGTTCAAACGCCGGGGAGCTGTTTTTT
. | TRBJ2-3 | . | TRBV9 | CASSGVTQYF | TGTGCCAGCAGCGGGGTAACGCAGTATTTT
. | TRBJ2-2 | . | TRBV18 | CASSPPNQGDLGELFF | TGTGCCAGCTCCCCACCTAACCAAGGGGACCTCGGGGAGCTGTTTTTT
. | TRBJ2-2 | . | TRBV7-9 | CASLTTMTVDTGELFF | TGTGCCAGCCTAACCACCATGACAGTTGACACCGGGGAGCTGTTTTTT
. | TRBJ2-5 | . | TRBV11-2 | CASSLGGQETQYF | TGTGCCAGCAGCTTAGGAGGGCAAGAGACCCAGTACTTC
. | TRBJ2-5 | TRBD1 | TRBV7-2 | CASSPNRQGASGTQYF | TGTGCCAGCAGCCCCAATAGACAGGGGGCTTCGGGGACCCAGTACTTC
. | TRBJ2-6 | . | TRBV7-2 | CASSRDTVTGANVLTF | TGTGCCAGCAGCCGGGACACCGTAACTGGGGCCAACGTCCTGACTTTC
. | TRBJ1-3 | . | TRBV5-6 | CASSPGGSGGTIYF | TGTGCCAGCAGCCCGGGCGGATCCGGCGGCACCATATATTTT
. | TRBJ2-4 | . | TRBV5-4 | CASSLQAGLAKNIQYF | TGTGCCAGCAGCTTACAAGCGGGCTTAGCCAAAAACATTCAGTACTTC
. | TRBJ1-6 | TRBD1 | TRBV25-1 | CASRDRDNSPLHF | TGTGCCAGCAGAGACAGGGATAATTCACCCCTCCACTTT
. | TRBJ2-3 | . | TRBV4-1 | CASSQDNGINTDTQYF | TGCGCCAGCAGCCAAGATAACGGCATAAACACAGATACGCAGTATTTT
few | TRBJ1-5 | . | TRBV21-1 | CASSTGTGGNQPQHF | TGTGCCAGCAGTACCGGGACAGGAGGAAATCAGCCCCAGCATTTT
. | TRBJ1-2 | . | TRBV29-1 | CSVELTVNYGYTF | TGCAGCGTTGAATTGACAGTGAACTATGGCTACACCTTC
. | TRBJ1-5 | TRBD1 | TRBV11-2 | CANSPGTGPPRSNQPQHF | TGTGCCAACAGTCCCGGGACAGGCCCTCCACGGAGCAATCAGCCCCAGCATTTT
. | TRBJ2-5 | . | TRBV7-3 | CASGNGGTQYF | TGTGCCAGCGGAAACGGGGGGACCCAGTACTTC
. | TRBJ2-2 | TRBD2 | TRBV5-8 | CASSLGLAGSTGELFF | TGTGCCAGCAGCTTGGGGCTAGCGGGATCTACCGGGGAGCTGTTTTTT
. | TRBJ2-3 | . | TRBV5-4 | CASSLSSPTDTQYF | TGTGCCAGCAGCTTGTCTAGCCCCACAGATACGCAGTATTTT
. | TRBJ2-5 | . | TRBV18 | CASSRLLASETQYF | TGTGCCAGCTCACGCCTGTTAGCTTCGGAGACCCAGTACTTC
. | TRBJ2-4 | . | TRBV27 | CASSLARGPLAKNIQYF | TGTGCCAGCAGTTTAGCGCGGGGACCTCTAGCCAAAAACATTCAGTACTTC
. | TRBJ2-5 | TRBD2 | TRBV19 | CASSNPGLGTRGWTQYF | TGTGCCAGTAGTAATCCAGGCCTCGGAACGCGGGGGTGGACCCAGTACTTC
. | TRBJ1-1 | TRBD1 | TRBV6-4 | CASSDGTPGQEAFF | TGTGCCAGCAGTGACGGGACCCCGGGACAGGAAGCTTTCTTT
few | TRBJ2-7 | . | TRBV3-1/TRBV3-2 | CASSPGPYEQYF | TGTGCCAGCAGCCCCGGGCCCTACGAGCAGTACTTC
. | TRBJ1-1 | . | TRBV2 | CASTEEGGKTEAFF | TGTGCCAGCACGGAGGAGGGGGGAAAAACTGAAGCTTTCTTT
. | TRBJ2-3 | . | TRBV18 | CASSPGTPQTDTQYF | TGTGCCAGCTCACCCGGGACTCCTCAAACAGATACGCAGTATTTT
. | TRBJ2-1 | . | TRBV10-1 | CASSESGTSYNEQFF | TGCGCCAGCAGTGAGTCAGGGACTTCGTACAATGAGCAGTTCTTC
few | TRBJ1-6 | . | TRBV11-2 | CASSLNPGQPNSPLHF | TGTGCCAGCAGCTTAAATCCTGGCCAGCCAAATTCACCCCTCCACTTT
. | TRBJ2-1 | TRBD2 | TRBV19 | CASSSQTPQRGGVSYNEQFF | TGTGCCAGTAGTTCTCAAACCCCACAGCGGGGGGGCGTTTCCTACAATGAGCAGTTCTTC
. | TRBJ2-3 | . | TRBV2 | CASNPPFTDTQYF | TGTGCCAGCAATCCCCCGTTTACAGATACGCAGTATTTT
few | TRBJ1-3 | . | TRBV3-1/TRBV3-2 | CASSERETIYF | TGTGCCAGCAGCGAGAGGGAGACCATATATTTT
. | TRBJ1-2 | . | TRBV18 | CASSHGTRLANYGYTF | TGTGCCAGCTCACATGGTACCCGTTTAGCTAACTATGGCTACACCTTC
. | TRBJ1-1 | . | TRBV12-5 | CASGLGPPSSSSQAFF | TGTGCTAGTGGTTTAGGACCTCCATCCTCCTCCTCTCAAGCTTTCTTT
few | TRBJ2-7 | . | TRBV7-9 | CASSLDLGRQYF | TGTGCCAGCAGCTTAGACCTAGGACGGCAGTACTTC
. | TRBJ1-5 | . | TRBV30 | CAWSGTSINQPQHF | TGTGCCTGGAGCGGTACCTCAATCAATCAGCCCCAGCATTTT
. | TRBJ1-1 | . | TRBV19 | CASNTLEAGRTEAFF | TGTGCCAGTAACACCCTCGAGGCCGGAAGGACTGAAGCTTTCTTT
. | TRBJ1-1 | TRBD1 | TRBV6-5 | CASSYRQGATEAFF | TGTGCCAGCAGTTATCGACAGGGGGCCACTGAAGCTTTCTTT
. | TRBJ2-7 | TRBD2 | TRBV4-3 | CASSPGRGAPEEQYF | TGCGCCAGCAGCCCTGGGCGGGGGGCTCCTGAGGAGCAGTACTTC
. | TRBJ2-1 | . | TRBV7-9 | CASSLERRAIEQFF | TGTGCCAGCAGCTTAGAGCGGAGGGCGATTGAGCAGTTCTTC
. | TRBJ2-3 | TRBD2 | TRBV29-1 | CSVELAGLDTQYF | TGCAGCGTTGAACTAGCGGGGTTGGATACGCAGTATTTT
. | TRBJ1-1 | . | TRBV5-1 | CASSLAGHMNTEAFF | TGCGCCAGCAGCTTGGCCGGGCATATGAACACTGAAGCTTTCTTT